The entry below gives a single T cell receptor beta chain sequence along with its context. Antigen specificity is unknown. Looked up from germline, CDR1 is SGHKS and CDR2 is YYEKEE (reference sequence). Trimming cost V 2 bases and J 5 bases; bases outside gene matches: 8. The CDR3 totals 15 residues. This sample is drawn from a study of OX40 agonist ivuxolimab in advanced cancers. Whole-study context: Patients receiving dose escalation had hepatocellular carcinoma, melanoma, renal cell or head and neck cancer. Study-wide results and caveats: There were, on average, more expanded clones in CD8+ T cells than in CD4+.

The data were produced by immunoSEQ multiplex PCR, yet TCRdb's version contains in-frame clones alone and is incomplete. The sample holds tens of thousands of clones, over 75% seen once. The TCR was taken from an adult with an advanced solid tumor such as melanoma, head and neck, liver or kidney cancer. Here the sequenced sample was CD4+ or CD8+ T cells sorted from blood, taken in a trial of the OX40 agonist ivuxolimab. The genes are TRBV5-5 and TRBJ1-2, with 8 bases fitting TRBD1. The DNA for the CDR3 is TGTGCCAGCAGCTTAGGACAGGGCGGACCTTATGGCTACACCTTC. Protein sequence: CASSLGQGGPYGYTF.